Following are 23 T cell receptor beta chains from one sample sequenced in a study of graft-versus-host responses after intestinal transplantation. Which antigens these TCRs recognize remains unknown. TCRdb's copy holds only in-frame clones and misses some; the assay was immunoSEQ multiplex PCR. The repertoire holds about 110,000 clones, with over 85% as singletons. The sample here was unstimulated CD4+ T cells sorted from spleen or lymph node cells, taken before transplant. These receptor sequences come from a human donor who was the organ donor for an intestinal transplant.

The chain links TRBV6-5 to TRBJ1-3, with a weak D call TRBD1 (6 bases). There are 14 residues in the CDR3. V was clipped by 5 bases and J by 4 bases, with 12 bases between them. CDR1 MNHEY and CDR2 SVGAGI come from the germline V gene. The CDR3 sequence is CASSEQGGGNTIYF. The CDR3 bases are TGTGCCAGCAGTGAACAGGGCGGAGGAAACACCATATATTTT.

The J gene is TRBJ2-3, the V gene TRBV10-3, with TRBD2 identical over 8 bases. The CDR3 contains 16 residues. Germline V CDR1 and CDR2: ENHRY, SYGVKD. The V and J ends lost 5 bases and 6 bases, in that order; junction bases with no gene match: 13. CDR3: CAISQLAGGASDTQYF. CDR3 DNA sequence: TGTGCCATCAGTCAACTCGCGGGAGGAGCCTCCGATACGCAGTATTTT.

The rearrangement uses TRBV2 and TRBJ1-5; the D is unclear. This CDR3 has 13 amino acids. Looked up from germline, CDR1 is SNHLY and CDR2 is FYNNEI. Trimming cost V 1 base and J 3 bases, with 4 bases left between them. CDR3 protein: CASSEEVNQPQHF. CDR3 DNA: TGTGCCAGCAGTGAAGAGGTCAATCAGCCCCAGCATTTT.

The V call is TRBV18, the J call TRBJ2-1; TRBD2 matches at 8 bases. Germline lookup yields CDR1 KGHSH and CDR2 LQKENI. The CDR3 contains 15 residues. After removal of 2 bases from V and 10 bases from J, the junction contained 10 bases not matched to a gene. The DNA for the CDR3 is TGTGCCAGCTCACCAGTCGAGCGGGAGCTATGGGAGCAGTTCTTC. Amino acids: CASSPVERELWEQFF.

The chain is built from TRBV20-1 and TRBJ2-1; perhaps TRBD2 as D (5 bases). The CDR3 is 10 residues long. The V gene lost 6 bases and the J gene lost 6 bases, with 6 bases spanning the gap. Per the germline V gene, CDR1 is DFQATT and CDR2 is SNEGSKA (reference sequence). In DNA, the CDR3 is TGCAGTGCCGCGGGCAATGAGCAGTTCTTC. It translates to CSAAGNEQFF.

The genes are TRBV4-2 and TRBJ2-7; TRBD2 matches 11 bases. This CDR3 contains 16 residues. The germline gives CDR1 LGHNA, CDR2 YNFKEQ. The trim removed 3 bases at V and 0 bases at J, leaving 4 bases unmatched. CDR3 sequence reads: CASSHILAGGSYEQYF. In DNA, the CDR3 is TGTGCCAGCAGCCATATCCTAGCGGGAGGCTCCTACGAGCAGTACTTC.

The V gene is TRBV6-4, the J gene TRBJ1-5; D unclear. The CDR3 is 11 amino acids. V gave up 9 bases and J gave up 8 bases, with 11 bases separating them. CDR1 is MRHNA and CDR2 is SNTAGT in the germline V gene. For the CDR3, the DNA is TGTGCCAGACACCCGAAGGAGCCCCAGCATTTT. This codes for CARHPKEPQHF.

The chain recombines TRBV5-1 with TRBJ1-3, with 8 bases that match TRBD1. Germline lookup yields CDR1 SGHRS and CDR2 YFSETQ. This CDR3 has 16 amino acids. V was pared by 0 bases and J by 10 bases, with 12 bases of the junction left unmatched. The CDR3 DNA reads TGCGCCAGCAGCTTGGAGGGACAGGCCCCAACTGGGACCATATATTTT. Its translation is CASSLEGQAPTGTIYF.

Remarks on this clone: The sample has other DNA sequences that encode this CDR3 too. DNA for the CDR3: TGTGCCAGTAGTATTGGGACAGGGGGTTACGAGCAGTACTTC. Residues: CASSIGTGGYEQYF. The gene calls are TRBV19 and TRBJ2-7; 11 bases are a match to TRBD1. CDR3 length: 14 amino acids. V dropped 3 bases and J dropped 4; count of bases not matched to a gene: 2. Germline V gives CDR1 LNHDA, CDR2 SQIVND (reference sequence).

The rearrangement uses TRBV4-2 and TRBJ1-4; D uncertain. This CDR3 is 16 amino acids long. The V and J ends lost 1 base and 3 bases respectively, with 12 bases between them. CDR1 and CDR2 (germline): LGHNA, YNFKEQ. The CDR3 is CASSQAVGGPNEKLFF. CDR3 bases: TGTGCCAGCAGCCAAGCGGTGGGAGGCCCTAATGAAAAACTGTTTTTT.

The V gene is TRBV18, the J gene TRBJ1-1; no firm D call. CDR3 length equals 17 residues. The V gene lost 3 bases and the J gene lost 3 bases, with 20 bases spanning the gap. CDR1 KGHSH and CDR2 LQKENI come from the germline V gene. CDR3 DNA sequence: TGTGCCAGCTCACCTCGGGGAAGCGGGGATTGGGACACTGAAGCTTTCTTT. The encoded protein is CASSPRGSGDWDTEAFF. Full variable domain (rest looked up from reference TRBV18 and TRBJ1-1): NAGVMQNPRHLVRRRGQEARLRCSPMKGHSHVYWYRQLPEEGLKFMVYLQKENIIDESGMPKERFSAEFPKEGPSILRIQQVVRGDSAAYFCASSPRGSGDWDTEAFFGQGTRLTVV.

The CDR3 loop reads CASSSVRAASTDTQYF. CDR3 DNA sequence: TGTGCCAGCAGTTCTGTCCGTGCAGCCAGCACAGATACGCAGTATTTT. The chain recombines TRBV27 with TRBJ2-3, with D hard to call. CDR3 length: 16 residues. The V end lost 4 bases, the J end lost 0 bases, and 14 bases lay between the germline ends. Germline assignment: CDR1 MNHEY and CDR2 SMNVEV (reference sequence).

Only a few counts were recorded for this clone. The chain employs TRBV6-1 and TRBJ2-7; a possible D gene is TRBD2 (6 bases). The CDR3 is 15 residues long. The V end was cut by 7 bases, the J end by 0 bases, with 16 bases between. The germline gives CDR1 MNHNS, CDR2 SASEGT. Here the CDR3 reads CASTQGVADSYEQYF. In nucleotides, the CDR3 is TGTGCCAGCACCCAAGGGGTAGCGGACTCCTACGAGCAGTACTTC.

The V call is TRBV7-9, the J call TRBJ1-2, with a possible D match to TRBD1 (5 bases). Trimming pared 5 bases from V and 3 bases from J, leaving 22 bases between. The V gene's germline CDR1 is SEHNR and CDR2 FQNEAQ (reference sequence). The CDR3 has 17 amino acids. The CDR3 DNA reads TGTGCCAGCAGCATCCCCGTTTATAGGACAATGGACTATGGCTACACCTTC. Its protein product is CASSIPVYRTMDYGYTF.

DNA of the CDR3: TGTGCCAGCAGACCGGGGACTTCCACAGATACGCAGTATTTT. Translating it yields CASRPGTSTDTQYF. The V gene is TRBV5-4, the J gene TRBJ2-3, with a possible D match to TRBD2 (6 bases). V was clipped by 5 bases and J by 2 bases, with 12 bases between them. The CDR3 has 14 residues. The germline V gene has CDR1 SGHNT and CDR2 YYREEE (reference sequence).

The genes are TRBV18 and TRBJ2-7, with 7 positions matching TRBD1. The trim removed 4 bases at V and 1 base at J, leaving 4 bases unmatched. This CDR3 contains 14 residues. Germline-derived CDR1 and CDR2 are KGHSH and LQKENI. The CDR3: CASSLDRNSYEQYF. The CDR3 bases are TGTGCCAGCTCACTGGACAGGAATTCCTACGAGCAGTACTTC.

The chain links TRBV2 to TRBJ1-1; 7 bases match TRBD1. Germline values: CDR1 SNHLY, CDR2 FYNNEI. There are 14 residues in the CDR3. The J segment lost 5 bases and the V segment lost 5 bases, leaving 8 bases of the junction unmatched. The CDR3 DNA reads as TGTGCCAGCAGTCGAGGACAGGTAAATACTGAAGCTTTCTTT. It yields the protein CASSRGQVNTEAFF. Full variable domain (missing parts from reference TRBV2 and TRBJ1-1): EPEVTQTPSHQVTQMGQEVILRCVPISNHLYFYWYRQILGQKVEFLVSFYNNEISEKSEIFDDQFSVERPDGSNFTLKIRSTKLEDSAMYFCASSRGQVNTEAFFGQGTRLTVV.

The V call is TRBV5-1, the J call TRBJ1-3; D is ambiguous. Per germline, CDR1 SGHRS and CDR2 YFSETQ. The CDR3 covers 16 residues. V was pared by 0 bases and J by 0 bases, with 10 bases between. The CDR3: CASSLAPMYSGNTIYF. Written as DNA, the CDR3 is TGCGCCAGCAGCTTGGCCCCAATGTACTCTGGAAACACCATATATTTT.

The chain has TRBV5-1 and TRBJ2-6, with D perhaps matching TRBD1 or TRBD2 (6 bases each). In germline, CDR1 is SGHRS, CDR2 YFSETQ. Trimming removed 4 bases at V and 5 bases at J, with 10 bases between. This CDR3 is built from 14 residues. CDR3 residues: CASSPGDRANVLTF. The DNA for the CDR3 is TGCGCCAGCAGCCCGGGGGACAGGGCCAACGTCCTGACTTTC.

The chain has TRBV7-9 and TRBJ2-3; D remains unclear. Germline CDR1 reads SEHNR; CDR2 reads FQNEAQ (reference sequence). The CDR3 covers 14 residues. Trimming pared 5 bases from V and 1 base from J, leaving 10 bases between. CDR3 coding DNA: TGTGCCAGCAGCACCTCCCGGGGCACAGATACGCAGTATTTT. This sequence encodes CASSTSRGTDTQYF.

V usage is TRBV12-5 and J usage is TRBJ1-3; weak D call: TRBD1 (5 bases). In germline, CDR1 is LGHNT, CDR2 FRNRAP. Deletions cut 5 bases from V and 7 bases from J, with 21 bases between. The CDR3 runs 16 residues. CDR3: CASGPHQGYGRNTIYF. DNA for the CDR3: TGTGCTAGTGGTCCTCACCAGGGATATGGTAGGAACACCATATATTTT.

In this sample, this clone turned up once. This chain uses TRBV15 with TRBJ2-7, with a weak D call TRBD1 (5 bases). The CDR3 spans 14 residues. Deletions cut 3 bases from V and 6 bases from J, with 15 bases between. Germline loops: CDR1 LNHNV, CDR2 YYDKDF (reference sequence). The CDR3, as DNA: TGTGCCACCAGCAGGGATCAGGGATTCGGCGAGCAGTACTTC. This codes for CATSRDQGFGEQYF. Together with reference TRBV15 and TRBJ2-7, the CDR3 gives the full variable domain: DAMVIQNPRYQVTQFGKPVTLSCSQTLNHNVMYWYQQKSSQAPKLLFHYYDKDFNNEADTPDNFQSRRPNTSFCFLDIRSPGLGDTAMYLCATSRDQGFGEQYFGPGTRLTVT.

The V gene is TRBV4-2, the J gene TRBJ2-7, with 9 bases matching TRBD2. The germline gives CDR1 LGHNA, CDR2 YNFKEQ. Trimming removed 5 bases from V and 9 bases from J; junction bases left unmatched: 5. The CDR3 contains 12 residues. For the CDR3, the DNA is TGTGCCAGCAGCGTCTTAGCGGGAGTGCAGTACTTC. This encodes CASSVLAGVQYF.